A single sample gave rise to the 21 T cell receptor beta chains below, sequenced in a study of blood T cells in healthy people across ages. PCR was performed a second time for 7 to 11 cycles using a sample-barcoded 5' primer and a J-beta primer mix. TCRdb reprocessed the 5' RACE reads via MiXCR and lists one record per CDR3 protein. The sample yields hundreds of thousands of distinct CDR3 sequences, roughly half seen once. The sample consisted of blood. Receptors originate from a woman aged 80 or older in good health.

The sample holds many counts of this clonotype. This CDR3 reads CASSSHSGVIYNEQFF. In DNA, the CDR3 is TGTGCCAGCAGCTCCCATAGCGGAGTCATTTACAATGAGCAGTTCTTC. The genes are TRBV7-2 and TRBJ2-1; tentatively, D is TRBD2 (6 bases). Germline CDR1 is SGHTA and CDR2 is FQGNSA. The CDR3 length is 16 residues. The V end lost 4 bases, the J end lost 4 bases, and 17 bases lay between the germline ends.

This clonotype was counted at least ten times. The genes are TRBV9 and TRBJ2-6; no firm D call. This CDR3 contains 15 residues. Trimming stripped 0 bases from V and 1 base from J, with 5 bases between. Germline lookup yields CDR1 SGDLS and CDR2 YYNGEE. The CDR3: CASSVVGSGANVLTF. The CDR3 coding sequence is TGTGCCAGCAGCGTAGTGGGGTCTGGGGCCAACGTCCTGACTTTC.

This chain joins TRBV2 and TRBJ1-2; no definite D call. Trimming took off 6 bases at V and 6 bases at J, with 14 bases between the two ends. This CDR3 contains 13 residues. Germline CDR1 SNHLY, CDR2 FYNNEI. DNA for the CDR3: TGTGCCAGCAGCCTCCTCATGTCAAATGGCTACACCTTC. It is translated as CASSLLMSNGYTF.

This clonotype has just one count. This chain uses TRBV14 with TRBJ1-1; D unresolved. V lost 7 bases, J lost 0 bases, and 12 bases lay in between. This CDR3 region has 14 residues. The germline V gene has CDR1 SGHDN and CDR2 FVKESK. For the CDR3, the DNA is TGTGCCAGCAATGTAGGAAACATGAACACTGAAGCTTTCTTT. It translates to CASNVGNMNTEAFF.

As to this clonotype: A clone one base away is much larger, so this may be a read error. The J gene is TRBJ2-1, the V gene TRBV7-9; 10 bases are a match to TRBD2. The CDR3 runs 12 residues. Germline-derived CDR1 and CDR2 are SEHNR and FQNEAQ (reference sequence). The CDR3 coding sequence is TGTGCCTGCAGCCAAACTAGCGGGGCTCAGTTCTTC. The encoded protein is CACSQTSGAQFF.

A note on this clonotype: Possible read error: a much larger clone is one base away. The rearrangement joins TRBV4-3 to TRBJ2-7, with 10 nucleotides matching TRBD2. Germline values: CDR1 LGHNA, CDR2 YSLEER. The V segment lost 4 bases and the J segment 6 bases; nucleotides outside the gene matches: 9. The CDR3 has 15 residues. CDR3 bases: TGCGCCAGCAGCCCCCTAGCGGGGGCGAACGGCGAGCAGTACTTC. Its protein is CASSPLAGANGEQYF.

This rearrangement joins TRBV7-9 to TRBJ2-1; TRBD2 matches 8 bases. The assigned J gene may be wrong: the sequence end matches TRBJ2-7 better. Germline CDR1 SEHNR, CDR2 FQNEAQ (reference sequence). This CDR3 is built from 15 residues. The CDR3 DNA reads TGTGCCAGCAGCTTTAGCGGGGAGCCCTACAATGAGCAGTACTTC. Translated, it gives CASSFSGEPYNEQYF.

The chain couples TRBV7-3 to TRBJ2-3, with 13 nucleotides matching TRBD2. Germline trimming cut 4 bases from V and 1 base from J; bases unmatched to any gene: 5. The CDR3 totals 17 residues. In germline, CDR1 is SGHTA, CDR2 FQGTGA. CDR3 DNA sequence: TGTGCCAGCAGCTACGGGACTAGCGGGGAGGGCACAGATACGCAGTATTTT. Its translation: CASSYGTSGEGTDTQYF.

This clonotype appeared many times. This rearrangement joins TRBV20-1 to TRBJ2-3; D is perhaps TRBD2 (5 bases). The CDR3 spans 14 residues. V gave up 2 bases and J gave up 1 base, with 10 bases separating them. Germline values: CDR1 DFQATT, CDR2 SNEGSKA (reference sequence). CDR3 protein: CSARRGYGTDTQYF. The CDR3 bases are TGCAGTGCTAGACGCGGGTACGGCACAGATACGCAGTATTTT.

On this clonotype itself: A read error may explain this, as a much larger clone is one base away. V and J are TRBV7-2 and TRBJ2-1, with 9 bases identical to TRBD2. Germline-derived CDR1 and CDR2 are SGHTA and FQGNSA. The CDR3 is 16 amino acids. CDR3 region: CASSLGLAVSYNKQFF. CDR3 nucleotide sequence: TGTGCCAGCAGCTTAGGACTAGCGGTCTCCTACAATAAGCAGTTCTTC.

Remarks on this clonotype: One end of the junction fails to match germline, which may point to a read error. The chain links TRBV7-2 to TRBJ2-5, with no clear D. Per the germline V gene, CDR1 is SGHTA and CDR2 is FQGNSA. CDR3 length: 14 amino acids. CDR3 loop: CACSLLDYQETQYF. CDR3 in DNA: TGTGCCTGCAGCTTACTGGATTACCAAGAGACCCAGTACTTC. Full variable domain (outside the CDR3, taken from reference TRBV7-2 and TRBJ2-5): GAGVSQSPSNKVTEKGKDVELRCDPISGHTALYWYRQSLGQGLEFLIYFQGNSAPDKSGLPSDRFSAERTGGSVSTLTIQRTQQEDSAVYLCACSLLDYQETQYFGPGTRLLVL.

The chain has TRBV5-1 and TRBJ2-3; D may correspond to TRBD1 or TRBD2 (5 bases each). The V gene's germline CDR1 is SGHRS and CDR2 YFSETQ. The CDR3 has 17 residues. The V and J ends lost 0 bases and 1 base respectively, with 15 bases between them. CDR3 sequence reads: CASSLEVTGTGTDTQYF. The CDR3 DNA sequence: TGCGCCAGCAGCTTGGAAGTCACCGGGACCGGCACAGATACGCAGTATTTT.

The V gene is TRBV4-3, the J gene TRBJ2-1, with D tentatively TRBD1 or TRBD2 (6 bases each). Deletions cut 8 bases from V and 7 bases from J, with 12 bases between. The germline V gene encodes CDR1 LGHNA and CDR2 YSLEER. The CDR3 is made up of 12 amino acids. CDR3 protein: CASAKGGNEQFF. As DNA, the CDR3 is TGCGCCAGCGCGAAAGGGGGGAATGAGCAGTTCTTC.

Worth noting for this clonotype: A read error may explain this, as a much larger clone is one base away. The chain uses TRBV29-1 and TRBJ2-5; the D is unclear. V lost 4 bases and J 11 bases, leaving 14 bases between the germline ends. The CDR3 loop spans 11 amino acids. CDR1 and CDR2 (germline): SQVTM, ANQGSEA. The CDR3 nucleotides are TGCAGCGTTGGGCCATACAATGAGCAGTACTTC. As protein: CSVGPYNEQYF.

The J gene is TRBJ2-1, the V gene TRBV24-1; D call uncertain. The J call is uncertain, as TRBJ2-7 better fits the DNA end. There are 17 residues in the CDR3. Germline CDR1 is KGHDR and CDR2 is SFDVKD. This chain's CDR3 is CATSAAPKESSYNEQYF. The CDR3 DNA reads as TGTGCCACCAGTGCAGCTCCGAAGGAGAGCTCCTACAATGAGCAGTACTTC.

This chain links TRBV29-1 with TRBJ2-3; D unclear. V was cut by 7 bases and J by 5 bases, with 16 bases left in between. The length of the CDR3 is 13 residues. CDR1 and CDR2 from the germline V gene are SQVTM and ANQGSEA. The CDR3 bases are TGCAGCGGGGATGGCGGTGGGGTAGATACGCAGTATTTT. The encoded protein is CSGDGGGVDTQYF.

This clonotype has a count of ten or more. This chain joins TRBV7-2 and TRBJ2-3; maybe TRBD1 (6 bases). V lost 1 base and J 4 bases, leaving 6 bases between the germline ends. Germline V CDR1 and CDR2: SGHTA, FQGNSA. The CDR3 consists of 13 residues. The CDR3 reads CASSLDRADTQYF. DNA for the CDR3: TGTGCCAGCAGCTTAGACAGGGCAGATACGCAGTATTTT.

Notes on this clonotype: Sequence at one end of the junction differs from germline and may be a read error. The V gene is TRBV7-2, the J gene TRBJ2-6; no firm D call. This CDR3 comprises 14 residues. Germline CDR1 SGHTA, CDR2 FQGNSA. The CDR3 is CAGSPPSGANVLTF. In DNA form, the CDR3 reads TGTGCCGGCAGCCCACCCTCTGGGGCCAACGTCCTGACTTTC.

This sequence joins TRBV28 and TRBJ2-4; D call uncertain. Gene TRBJ2-7 matches the end of the DNA better, so the J call may be wrong. The CDR3 consists of 12 residues. Per the germline V gene, CDR1 is MDHEN and CDR2 is SYDVKM. The DNA for the CDR3 is TGTGCCGCTGGAACCGGGCCCTACGAGCAGTACTTC. This encodes CAAGTGPYEQYF.

The rearrangement links TRBV20-1 to TRBJ2-1; 9 positions agree with TRBD2. This CDR3 comprises 17 residues. Germline V CDR1 and CDR2: DFQATT, SNEGSKA (reference sequence). Trimming took 5 bases from V and 1 from J; bases not matched to a gene: 12. CDR3: CSAPLGRGGPSYNEQFF. CDR3 coding DNA: TGCAGTGCTCCGCTTGGGCGGGGGGGCCCATCCTACAATGAGCAGTTCTTC.

This clonotype was observed many times. The J gene is TRBJ1-4, the V gene TRBV5-1; D unresolved. The V and J ends lost 3 bases and 6 bases respectively, with 15 bases between them. Germline CDR1 SGHRS, CDR2 YFSETQ. This CDR3 has 15 residues. As DNA, the CDR3 is TGCGCCAGCAGCTCTTCACACACCGTCCATGAAAAACTGTTTTTT. It yields the protein CASSSSHTVHEKLFF. The complete variable domain, with remaining parts taken from reference TRBV5-1 and TRBJ1-4, reads KAGVTQTPRYLIKTRGQQVTLSCSPISGHRSVSWYQQTPGQGLQFLFEYFSETQRNKGNFPGRFSGRQFSNSRSEMNVSTLELGDSALYLCASSSSHTVHEKLFFGSGTQLSVL.